The clone carrying this T cell receptor beta chain was counted a single time. TCRdb's copy holds only in-frame clones and misses some; the assay was immunoSEQ multiplex PCR. The sample shows some 200,000 clones, approximately 81% of them seen only once. These data are taken from a study of blood T cell repertoires in COVID-19. Study-level background: Collection of acute and convalescent COVID-19 samples took place in the United States, Italy and Spain. The cDNA or gDNA used as material had been derived from T cells, B-cell-depleted T cells, or PBMCs.

Germline assignment: CDR1 SGHRS and CDR2 YFSETQ. The V segment lost 0 bases and the J segment 1 base; nucleotides outside the gene matches: 2. This CDR3 has 16 amino acids. The origin of this receptor is a woman of 80 years or more with active or convalescent COVID-19. Sequences were obtained from peripheral blood. The genes are TRBV5-1 and TRBJ2-3; 10 bases line up with TRBD2. The CDR3 here is CASSLEGTSGTDTQYF. CDR3 nucleotide sequence: TGCGCCAGCAGCTTGGAGGGGACTAGCGGCACAGATACGCAGTATTTT.